This T cell receptor beta chain appears in the sequencing data of a study of OX40 agonist ivuxolimab in advanced cancers. About the research overall: A history of anti-PD-1, anti-PD-L1 or anti-CTLA-4 therapy was acceptable, and over 35% had some.

To note about this clone: Antigen specificity is unknown.

Findings and limits, study-wide: A proportion of nonresponders additionally exhibited low normalized T-cell clonal expansion. Expanded peripheral T-cell antigen specificity went undetermined.

The method was immunoSEQ multiplex PCR; TCRdb's version includes in-frame clones alone and lacks a portion of them. The sample holds under 80,000 clones, over 85% seen once. The sample here was CD4+ or CD8+ T cells sorted from blood, taken in a trial of the OX40 agonist ivuxolimab. This receptor was identified in an adult with an advanced solid tumor such as melanoma, head and neck, liver or kidney cancer.

This chain's CDR3 is CAWSVTGGHEQYF. The CDR3 DNA reads TGTGCCTGGAGTGTGACAGGGGGGCACGAGCAGTACTTC. This sequence joins TRBV30 and TRBJ2-7, with 9 bases matching TRBD1. The length of the CDR3 is 13 residues. Per the germline V gene, CDR1 is GTSNPN and CDR2 is SVGIG (reference sequence). The ends lost 0 bases at V and 5 bases at J; junction bases unmatched: 2.